Below, 6 T cell receptor beta chains from the same sample are listed, as sequenced in a study of molecular identifiers for immune sequencing clone quantification. TCRdb called the PCR reads again in MiXCR, with one record for every CDR3 protein. Among a few hundred thousand distinct CDR3 sequences listed, under 30% were seen once. The sequencing input was naive CD8+ T cells from blood, with Jurkat cell RNA spiked in. Documented subset: FACS-sorted CD8+CD4-CCR7+CD45RA+ naive T cells. The receptors stem from a human donor in good health. Some libraries in this study had Jurkat cell RNA spiked in.

The chain employs TRBV4-1 and TRBJ2-1; D remains unclear. V was shortened by 1 base and J by 9 bases, with 7 bases between the two germline ends. Germline V gene data show CDR1 as MGHRA and CDR2 as YSYEKL. The CDR3 spans 12 residues. CDR3 sequence: CASSQVHSEQFF. DNA for the CDR3: TGCGCCAGCAGCCAAGTGCACTCTGAGCAGTTCTTC.

This clonotype has at least ten counts. The CDR3 spells CASSLPGAQETQYF. The CDR3 DNA reads as TGTGCCAGCAGTTTGCCCGGGGCCCAAGAGACCCAGTACTTC. This sequence joins TRBV12-3 or TRBV12-4 and TRBJ2-5; D is possibly TRBD1 or TRBD2 (5 bases each). V dropped 3 bases and J dropped 1 base, with 9 bases sitting between them. The CDR3 has 14 amino acids.

The chain couples TRBV6-1 to TRBJ1-6, with D unclear. The germline V and J ends were trimmed by 3 bases and 10 bases, with 7 bases remaining between them. CDR1 is MNHNS and CDR2 is SASEGT in the germline V gene. This CDR3 spans 12 amino acids. The DNA for the CDR3 is TGTGCCAGCAGTGACAGTGGGTCACCCCTCCACTTT. Amino acid sequence: CASSDSGSPLHF.

This clonotype was picked up many times. The chain uses TRBV29-1 and TRBJ2-2, with D unclear. This CDR3 has 11 residues. Germline lookup yields CDR1 SQVTM and CDR2 ANQGSEA. With 6 bases removed from V and 5 bases from J, the gap between germline ends came to 7 bases. In nucleotides, the CDR3 is TGCAGCGTCTTGCAAACCGGGGAGCTGTTTTTT. Its translation is CSVLQTGELFF.

The chain employs TRBV30 and TRBJ2-1; 7 bases are a match to TRBD2. Germline-derived CDR1 and CDR2 are GTSNPN and SVGIG (reference sequence). The V segment lost 2 bases and the J segment 10 bases; nucleotides outside the gene matches: 5. CDR3 size: 12 residues. This CDR3 is CAWSKSGAEQFF. The CDR3 bases are TGTGCCTGGAGTAAGAGCGGGGCCGAGCAGTTCTTC.

This clonotype was seen repeatedly, ten times or more. The rearrangement joins TRBV6-5 to TRBJ2-3, with 8 bases identical to TRBD1. CDR1 and CDR2 from the germline V gene are MNHEY and SVGAGI. The CDR3 sequence is 15 residues long. V lost 6 bases and J lost 2; bases outside the gene matches: 7. Written as DNA, the CDR3 is TGTGCCAGCAGGAGAGGACAGGGACTCACAGATACGCAGTATTTT. Encoded protein: CASRRGQGLTDTQYF.